This T cell receptor (beta chain) was recorded in a study of CXCR3-negative and CXCR3-positive naive CD8 T cells (dated by TCRdb to about 2019). Regarding the complete study: Roughly 150 million TRB reads were obtained in total, roughly 1.5 +/- 0.3 million reads per library. Diversity and physicochemical repertoire analyses covered over 10 donors pooled from two independent experiments. The TRBV-TRBJ cluster analysis covered naive subsets from a handful of donors and memory cells from 3 donors. What the study reported, not specific to this receptor: Because CXCR3 expression was partially decreased after cryopreservation, freshly isolated PBMCs were used for most assays. Repertoire diversity was comparably high in both naive subsets but much lower in memory CD8+ T cells. Compared with CXCR3-negative naive cells, CXCR3-positive naive cells had TRB CDR3s with higher hydrophobicity (lower Kidera factor 4), lower energy, and higher strength and volume indices. Surface CD5, linked to self-reactivity in mice, was comparable between naive subsets; TCR interaction strength was therefore also inferred from TRB CDR3 physicochemical properties. TRBV-TRBJ usage was similar between naive CXCR3-negative and CXCR3-positive cells from the same donor, while memory cells showed distinct patterns.

The CDR3 sequence holds 14 residues, the cysteine and phenylalanine included. No coding sequence is recorded. The germline V gene specifies MRHNA as CDR1 and SNTAGT as CDR2. Concerning this clonotype itself: What antigen it recognizes has not been identified.

For each CD8+ T cell subset, flow sorting was done in triplicate, and 300,000 to 350,000 cells per subset went directly into RLT lysis buffer. To exclude memory contaminants, naive CD8+ T cells were stringently defined as CD45RO-CCR7+CD27+CD95-. Peripheral blood mononuclear cells were isolated from buffy coats using standard density gradient centrifugation. Naive CXCR3-negative and CXCR3-positive CD8+ T cells were flow-sorted using a FACSAria III. An RNeasy Mini Kit was used to extract total RNA from the sorted cells. For sequencing, a NextSeq 550 was employed. The Human TCR Profiling Kit (MiLaboratory) was used to prepare UMI-labeled 5' RACE TRB cDNA libraries. cDNA synthesis used the entire amount of extracted RNA, and PCR amplification then used the entire amount of cDNA produced. The libraries were made side by side, with each library going through the same number of PCR cycles. As for the original processing: With a requirement of at least two reads per UMI, MIGEC and MiXCR extracted about 57,000 +/- 9,900 unique UMI-labeled TRB cDNA molecules per library. Each library averaged about 37,000 +/- 9,700 functional in-frame TRB CDR3 nucleotide clonotypes without stop codons. After each sample was downsampled to 5000 UMI-labeled TRB molecules, VDJtools was used to calculate diversity metrics such as normalized Shannon-Wiener and Chao1. VDJtools computed clonotype-size-weighted physicochemical properties of the central five CDR3 residues: interaction energy, strength, volume and Kidera factor 4. The reads went through TCRdb reprocessing, and each CDR3 protein sequence gets one entry with no DNA. In this record, the V and J calls reflect TCRdb's handling and not the investigators' own analysis. The table for this sample shows under 150,000 distinct CDR3 sequences. The biggest ten clones account for 0.25% to 0.35% of the sample.

The chain employs TRBV6-4 and TRBJ1-6; TCRdb reports TRBD1, a call that lacks DNA to check it against. The receptor was derived from a human donor in good health. Some clones in this sample may be carry-over from other donors' samples. Material: naive CXCR3+ CD8+ T cells from blood. This sample's cell subset or site label indicates: CD45RO-CCR7+CD27+CD95- naive CD8+ T cells expressing CXCR3 (TNR3+). The CDR3 in this case is CALASGQHNSPLHF.